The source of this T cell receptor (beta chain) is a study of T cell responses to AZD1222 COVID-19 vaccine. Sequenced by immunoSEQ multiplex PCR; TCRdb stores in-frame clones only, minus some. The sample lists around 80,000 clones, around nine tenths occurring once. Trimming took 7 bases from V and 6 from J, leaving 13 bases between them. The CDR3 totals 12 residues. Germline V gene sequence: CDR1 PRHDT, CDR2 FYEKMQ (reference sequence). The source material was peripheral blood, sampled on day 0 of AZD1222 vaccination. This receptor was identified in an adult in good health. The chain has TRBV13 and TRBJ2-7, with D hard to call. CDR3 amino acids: CASKMGTLEQYF. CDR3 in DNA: TGTGCCAGCAAGATGGGAACCCTCGAGCAGTACTTC.